This TCR beta chain stems from a study of T-cell memory formation after mild COVID-19. Study in general: Most TCR clusters belonged to a single donor. Study-wide points: The appearance of some responding clones in pre-infection memory suggested that cross-reactive memory joined. Clones contracting day 15 to 85 were balanced CD4/CD8; later expanders leaned CD4+.

Comment on this clonotype: Its antigen is undetermined.

The CDR3 runs to 15 residues. Trimming left V 0 bases short and J 6 bases short, with 14 bases between. The germline gives CDR1 SGDLS, CDR2 YYNGEE. From 5'RACE with constant-segment primers came TCR alpha and TCR beta cDNA libraries that carried sample barcodes and UMIs. TCRdb called the 5' RACE reads again in MiXCR, with one record for every CDR3 protein. The sample includes more than 150,000 distinct CDR3 sequences, about a fifth of them seen just once. The material sequenced was PBMCs or a T cell subset sorted from them (not recorded which). The chain joins TRBV9 to TRBJ2-3; either TRBD1 or TRBD2 may fit D (5 bases each). The TCR was taken from a man between 18 and 35 years old who had mild COVID-19 (a few samples of this study predate the infection). Cell type and time point are not known. As DNA, the CDR3 is TGTGCCAGCAGCGTAGCCGGGCTAGAGGGGGATACGCAGTATTTT. This sequence encodes CASSVAGLEGDTQYF.